This note documents a single T cell receptor (beta chain) sequence. Splitting of each subset's genomic DNA was done evenly across several immunoSEQ plates. Sequenced by immunoSEQ multiplex PCR; TCRdb stores in-frame clones only, minus some. In the table there are about 2.4 million clones, around 90% of which are singletons. These data come from a study of shared clonotypes between healthy human individuals. Study summary: The study enrolled a couple of women and a few men aged 18 to 49.

CD45RA-negative memory and CD45RA+ naive subsets were split from the CD4+ cells. V lost 0 bases to trimming and J lost 0 bases, with 11 bases between them. Germline V gives CDR1 MNHNS, CDR2 SASEGT. The CDR3 loop spans 16 amino acids. The V call is TRBV6-1, the J call TRBJ1-2; D gene unclear. Sequencing used naive CD4+ T cells sorted from blood. As to subset: CD45RA+ positively selected. The receptor's source is a man between 18 and 29 years old in good health. CDR3: CASSEAGVGANYGYTF. As DNA, the CDR3 is TGTGCCAGCAGTGAAGCCGGTGTCGGAGCTAACTATGGCTACACCTTC.